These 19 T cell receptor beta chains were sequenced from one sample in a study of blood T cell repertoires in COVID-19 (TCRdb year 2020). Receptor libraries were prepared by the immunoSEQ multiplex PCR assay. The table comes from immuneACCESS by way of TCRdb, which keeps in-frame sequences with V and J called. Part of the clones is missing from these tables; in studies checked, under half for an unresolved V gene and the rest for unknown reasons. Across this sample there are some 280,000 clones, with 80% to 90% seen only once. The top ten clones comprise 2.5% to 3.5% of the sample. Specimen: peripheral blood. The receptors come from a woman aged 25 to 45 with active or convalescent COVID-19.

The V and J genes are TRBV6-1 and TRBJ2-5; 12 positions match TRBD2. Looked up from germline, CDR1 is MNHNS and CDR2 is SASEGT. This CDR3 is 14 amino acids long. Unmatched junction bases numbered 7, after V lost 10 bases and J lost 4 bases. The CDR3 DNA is TGTGCCACCAGGGCTAGCGGGGGGGCAGAGACCCAGTACTTC. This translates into CATRASGGAETQYF.

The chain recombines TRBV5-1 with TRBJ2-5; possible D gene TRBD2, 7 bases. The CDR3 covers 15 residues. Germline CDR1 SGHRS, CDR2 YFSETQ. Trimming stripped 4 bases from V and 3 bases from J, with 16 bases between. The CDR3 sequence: CASSPMGGPEETQYF. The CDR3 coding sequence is TGCGCCAGCAGCCCTATGGGGGGGCCGGAAGAGACCCAGTACTTC.

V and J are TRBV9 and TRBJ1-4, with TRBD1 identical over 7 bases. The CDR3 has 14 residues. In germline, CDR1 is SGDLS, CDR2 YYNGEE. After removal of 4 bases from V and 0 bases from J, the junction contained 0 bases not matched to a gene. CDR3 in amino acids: CASSTGATNEKLFF. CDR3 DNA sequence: TGTGCCAGCAGCACAGGGGCAACTAATGAAAAACTGTTTTTT.

CDR3 in DNA: TGTGCCAGCTCGTCTGGGGCAGCGCATAATTCACCCCTCCACTTT. This sequence encodes CASSSGAAHNSPLHF. The genes are TRBV18 and TRBJ1-6; tentatively, D is TRBD1 (5 bases). V was shortened by 6 bases and J by 5 bases, with 14 bases between the two germline ends. The CDR3 is 15 residues long. Germline CDR1 is KGHSH and CDR2 is LQKENI.

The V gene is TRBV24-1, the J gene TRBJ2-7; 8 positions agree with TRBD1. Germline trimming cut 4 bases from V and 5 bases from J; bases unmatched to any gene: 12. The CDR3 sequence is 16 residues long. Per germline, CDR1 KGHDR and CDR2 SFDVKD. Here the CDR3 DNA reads TGTGCCACCAGTGAACACGGACAGGGTTCGGGCAACGAGCAGTACTTC. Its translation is CATSEHGQGSGNEQYF.

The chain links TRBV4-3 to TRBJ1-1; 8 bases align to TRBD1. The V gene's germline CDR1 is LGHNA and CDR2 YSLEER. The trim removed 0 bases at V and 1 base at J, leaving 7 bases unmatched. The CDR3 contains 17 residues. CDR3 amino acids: CASSQDFHRGWNTEAFF. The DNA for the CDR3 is TGCGCCAGCAGCCAAGACTTCCACAGGGGGTGGAACACTGAAGCTTTCTTT.

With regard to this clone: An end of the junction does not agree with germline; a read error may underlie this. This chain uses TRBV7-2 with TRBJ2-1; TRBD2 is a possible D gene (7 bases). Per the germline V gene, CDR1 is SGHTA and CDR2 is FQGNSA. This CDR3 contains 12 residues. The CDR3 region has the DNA TGTGCCAGCAGCTTAGGAGGGGGGGGAGGCGTCTTC. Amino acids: CASSLGGGGGVF. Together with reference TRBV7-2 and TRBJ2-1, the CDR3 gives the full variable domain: GAGVSQSPSNKVTEKGKDVELRCDPISGHTALYWYRQSLGQGLEFLIYFQGNSAPDKSGLPSDRFSAERTGGSVSTLTIQRTQQEDSAVYLCASSLGGGGGVFGPGTRLTVL.

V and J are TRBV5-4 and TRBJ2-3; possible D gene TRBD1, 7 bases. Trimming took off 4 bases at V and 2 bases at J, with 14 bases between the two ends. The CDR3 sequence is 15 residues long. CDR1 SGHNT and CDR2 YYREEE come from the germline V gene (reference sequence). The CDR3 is CASSATGEDTDTQYF. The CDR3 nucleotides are TGTGCCAGCAGCGCAACAGGGGAGGACACAGATACGCAGTATTTT.

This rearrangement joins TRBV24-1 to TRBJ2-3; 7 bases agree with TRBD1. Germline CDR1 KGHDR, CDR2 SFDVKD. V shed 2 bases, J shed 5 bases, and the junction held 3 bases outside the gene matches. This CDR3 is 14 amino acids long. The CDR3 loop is CATSDYRDRDTQYF. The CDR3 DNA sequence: TGTGCCACCAGTGATTACCGGGACAGAGATACGCAGTATTTT.

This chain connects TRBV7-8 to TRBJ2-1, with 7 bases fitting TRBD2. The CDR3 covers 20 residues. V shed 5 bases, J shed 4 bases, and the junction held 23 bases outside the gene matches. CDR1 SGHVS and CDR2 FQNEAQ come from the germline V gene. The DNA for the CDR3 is TGTGCCAGCAGCCTCCAGGGCGGACTAGAACCGCGGGGCTCTTACAATGAGCAGTTCTTC. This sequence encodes CASSLQGGLEPRGSYNEQFF.

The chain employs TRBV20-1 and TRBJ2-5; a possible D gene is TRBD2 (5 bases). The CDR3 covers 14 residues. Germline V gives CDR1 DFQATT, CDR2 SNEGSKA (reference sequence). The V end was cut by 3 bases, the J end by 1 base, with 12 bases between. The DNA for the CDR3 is TGCAGTGCTAGTAATCCGGGGATCCAAGAGACCCAGTACTTC. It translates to CSASNPGIQETQYF.

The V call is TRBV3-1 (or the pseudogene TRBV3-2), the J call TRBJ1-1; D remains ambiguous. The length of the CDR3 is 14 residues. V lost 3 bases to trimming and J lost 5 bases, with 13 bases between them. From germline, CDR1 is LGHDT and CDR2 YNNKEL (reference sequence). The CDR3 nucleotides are TGTGCCAGCAGCCAGTTTGAATCTCGGACTGAAGCTTTCTTT. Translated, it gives CASSQFESRTEAFF.

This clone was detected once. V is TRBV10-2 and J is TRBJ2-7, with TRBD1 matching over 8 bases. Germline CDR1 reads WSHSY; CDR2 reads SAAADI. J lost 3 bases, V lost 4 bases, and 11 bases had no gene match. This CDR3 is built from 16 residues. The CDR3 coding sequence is TGCGCCAGCAGTGTAGGGGTGGGGACAGGTGACTACGAGCAGTACTTC. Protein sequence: CASSVGVGTGDYEQYF.

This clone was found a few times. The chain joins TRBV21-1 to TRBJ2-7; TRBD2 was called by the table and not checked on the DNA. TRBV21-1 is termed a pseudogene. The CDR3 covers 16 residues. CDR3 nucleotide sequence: TGTGCCAGCAGCAAAGGGCCTTGGAGGGCCCCCTACGAGCAGTACTTC. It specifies CASSKGPWRAPYEQYF.

This chain's CDR3 is CASSLGRLAGGFEYEQFF. The CDR3 region has the DNA TGTGCCAGCTCTCTCGGACGGCTAGCGGGGGGATTTGAGTATGAGCAGTTCTTC. The rearrangement uses TRBV18 and TRBJ2-1, with 11 bases aligning to TRBD2. Per the germline V gene, CDR1 is KGHSH and CDR2 is LQKENI. Unmatched junction bases numbered 18, after V lost 6 bases and J lost 8 bases. The length of the CDR3 is 18 residues.

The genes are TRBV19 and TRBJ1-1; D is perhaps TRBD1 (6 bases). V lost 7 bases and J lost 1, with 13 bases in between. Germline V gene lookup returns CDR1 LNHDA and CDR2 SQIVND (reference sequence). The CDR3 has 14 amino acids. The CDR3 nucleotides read TGTGCCAGTACGTGGGGGCGTGGGAACACTGAAGCTTTCTTT. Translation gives CASTWGRGNTEAFF.

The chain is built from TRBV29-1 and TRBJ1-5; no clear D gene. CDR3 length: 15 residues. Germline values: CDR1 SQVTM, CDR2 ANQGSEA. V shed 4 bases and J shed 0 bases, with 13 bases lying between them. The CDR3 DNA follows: TGCAGCGTTGCTGTAAACAGTAATAGCAATCAGCCCCAGCATTTT. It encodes CSVAVNSNSNQPQHF. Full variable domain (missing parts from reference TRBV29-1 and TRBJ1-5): SAVISQKPSRDICQRGTSLTIQCQVDSQVTMMFWYRQQPGQSLTLIATANQGSEATYESGFVIDKFPISRPNLTFSTLTVSNMSPEDSSIYLCSVAVNSNSNQPQHFGDGTRLSIL.

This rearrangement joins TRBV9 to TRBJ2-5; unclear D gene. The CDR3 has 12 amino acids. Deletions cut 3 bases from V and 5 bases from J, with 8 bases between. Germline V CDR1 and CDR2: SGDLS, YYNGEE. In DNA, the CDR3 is TGTGCCAGCAGCGACGGTAGTGAGACCCAGTACTTC. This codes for CASSDGSETQYF.

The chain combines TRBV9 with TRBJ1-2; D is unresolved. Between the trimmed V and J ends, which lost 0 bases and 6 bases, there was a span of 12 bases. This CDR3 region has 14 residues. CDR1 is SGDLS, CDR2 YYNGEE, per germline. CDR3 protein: CASSVVAVGDGYTF. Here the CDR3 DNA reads TGTGCCAGCAGCGTAGTGGCAGTCGGGGATGGCTACACCTTC.